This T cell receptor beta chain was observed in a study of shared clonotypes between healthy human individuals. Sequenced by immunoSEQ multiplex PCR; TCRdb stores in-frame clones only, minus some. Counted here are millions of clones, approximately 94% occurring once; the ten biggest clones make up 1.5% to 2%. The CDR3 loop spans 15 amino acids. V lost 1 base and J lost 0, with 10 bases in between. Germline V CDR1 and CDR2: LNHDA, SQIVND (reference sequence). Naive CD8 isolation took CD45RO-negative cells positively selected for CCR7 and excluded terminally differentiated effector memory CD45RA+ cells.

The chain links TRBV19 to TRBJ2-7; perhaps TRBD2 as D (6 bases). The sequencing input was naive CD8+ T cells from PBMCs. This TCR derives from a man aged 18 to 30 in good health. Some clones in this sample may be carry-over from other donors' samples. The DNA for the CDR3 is TGTGCCAGTAGTATAGTAGCTAGCGACTCCTACGAGCAGTACTTC. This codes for CASSIVASDSYEQYF.